Presented here are 4 T cell receptor beta chains from one specimen sequenced in a study of PD-L1 blockade in urothelial cancer (dated 2017 in TCRdb). The intended sense of this specimen's time point label: peripheral blood 6 weeks after treatment start. Receptors were amplified or captured by the immunoSEQ multiplex PCR assay. The table was pulled from immuneACCESS by TCRdb, which kept in-frame rearrangements only. Such tables lose some clones; where checked, under half of the loss comes from unresolved V genes, and the rest has no known cause. This sample gives 48,000 or so clones in total; 65% to 85% of them show up just once. Clones ranked in the top ten supply around 10% of the sample. The sequences come from PBMCs, collected around atezolizumab (anti-PD-L1) treatment. Receptors originate from a man between 65 and 79 years old with urothelial cancer.

This CDR3 reads CASNSETQYF. In DNA form, the CDR3 reads TGTGCCAGCAATAGTGAGACCCAGTACTTC. The chain combines TRBV6-1 with TRBJ2-5; D remains ambiguous. The length of the CDR3 is 10 residues. The V gene lost 7 bases and the J gene lost 5 bases, with 5 bases spanning the gap. Germline V gives CDR1 MNHNS, CDR2 SASEGT.

The chain recombines TRBV7-2 with TRBJ1-2; 12 positions match TRBD1. The V gene end was trimmed by 5 bases and the J gene end by 7 bases; junction bases not matched to a gene: 5. Germline CDR1 is SGHTA and CDR2 is FQGNSA. The CDR3 contains 14 residues. CDR3 nucleotides: TGTGCCAGCAGCCGGGGACAGGGGGCGACTGGCTACACCTTC. Amino acids: CASSRGQGATGYTF.

The CDR3 DNA follows: TGTGCCAGCAGTCGGGACTACTCCTACAATGAGCAGTTCTTC. Its protein product is CASSRDYSYNEQFF. V and J are TRBV6-1 and TRBJ2-1; 7 bases line up with TRBD2. CDR3 length: 14 residues. The germline gives CDR1 MNHNS, CDR2 SASEGT. Trimming at V came to 5 bases and at J to 0 bases, leaving 1 base not matched to a gene.

This clone was observed a few times. The rearrangement uses TRBV19 and TRBJ2-7; tentative D call: TRBD2 (6 bases). There are 13 residues in the CDR3. Trimming took off 2 bases at V and 3 bases at J, with 8 bases between the two ends. Germline values: CDR1 LNHDA, CDR2 SQIVND (reference sequence). The CDR3 nucleotides read TGTGCCAGTAGTATATTCGGGAGCTACGAGCAGTACTTC. It translates to CASSIFGSYEQYF.